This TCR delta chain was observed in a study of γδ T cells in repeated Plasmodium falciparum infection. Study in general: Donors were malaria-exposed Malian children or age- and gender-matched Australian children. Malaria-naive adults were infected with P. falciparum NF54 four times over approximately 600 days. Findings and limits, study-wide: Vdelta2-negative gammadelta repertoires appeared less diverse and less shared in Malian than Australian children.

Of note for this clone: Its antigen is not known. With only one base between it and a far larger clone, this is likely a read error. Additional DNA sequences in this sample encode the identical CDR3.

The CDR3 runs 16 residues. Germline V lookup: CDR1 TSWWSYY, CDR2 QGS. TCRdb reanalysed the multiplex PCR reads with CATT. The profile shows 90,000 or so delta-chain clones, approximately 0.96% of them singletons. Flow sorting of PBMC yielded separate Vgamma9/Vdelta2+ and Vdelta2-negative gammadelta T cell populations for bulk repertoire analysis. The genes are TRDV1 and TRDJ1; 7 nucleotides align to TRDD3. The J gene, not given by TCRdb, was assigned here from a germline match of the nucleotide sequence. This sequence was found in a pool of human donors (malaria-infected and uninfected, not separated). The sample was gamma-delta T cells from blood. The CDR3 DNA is TGCGCTCTTGGGGAACCCTTCGCTGGGGGGGGAGATAAACTCATCTTT. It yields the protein CALGEPFAGGGDKLIF.